This T cell receptor (beta chain) stems from a study of T cell repertoires in ileal Crohn's disease. General study results and limits: Clonality above 26.8% at surgery always came with endoscopic recurrence.

The data were produced by immunoSEQ multiplex PCR, yet TCRdb's version contains in-frame clones alone and is incomplete. The sample shows some 11,000 clones, 79% of them seen only once. As to time point: neoterminal ileum biopsy at postoperative endoscopy, about 6 months after surgery. Patients were adults with ileal or ileocolonic Crohn's disease needing resection. The germline V gene has CDR1 MNHEY and CDR2 SMNVEV (reference sequence). There are 15 residues in the CDR3. V gave up 4 bases and J gave up 9 bases; unmatched junction bases: 8. A note on this clone: Its antigen is still unknown.

This TCR came from an adult with Crohn's disease. V usage is TRBV27 and J usage is TRBJ1-6, with 8 bases fitting TRBD1. The sample taken for sequencing was ileal tissue. This chain's CDR3 is CASSSNPDRASPLHF. The CDR3 nucleotides are TGTGCCAGCAGTTCAAACCCGGACAGGGCTTCACCCCTCCACTTT.